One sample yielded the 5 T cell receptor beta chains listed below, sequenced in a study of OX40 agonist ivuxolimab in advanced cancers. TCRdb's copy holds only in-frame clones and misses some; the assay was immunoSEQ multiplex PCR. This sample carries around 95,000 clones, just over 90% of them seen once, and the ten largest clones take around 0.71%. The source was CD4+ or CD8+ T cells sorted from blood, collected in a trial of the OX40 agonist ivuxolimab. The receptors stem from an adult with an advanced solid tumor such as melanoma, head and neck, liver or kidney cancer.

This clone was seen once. The CDR3, as DNA: TGTGCCAGCACGTTAGGGACGCACGCTGAAGCTTTCTTT. Its protein is CASTLGTHAEAFF. The chain couples TRBV6-5 to TRBJ1-1; possible D gene TRBD1, 5 bases. From germline, CDR1 is MNHEY and CDR2 SVGAGI. The V end was cut by 7 bases, the J end by 6 bases, with 15 bases between. CDR3 length: 13 residues.

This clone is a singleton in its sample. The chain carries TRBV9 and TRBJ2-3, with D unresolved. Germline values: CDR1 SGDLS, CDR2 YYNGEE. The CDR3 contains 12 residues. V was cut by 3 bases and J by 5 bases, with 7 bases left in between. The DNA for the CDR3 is TGTGCCAGCAGCGCCCCGTTAGATACGCAGTATTTT. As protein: CASSAPLDTQYF.

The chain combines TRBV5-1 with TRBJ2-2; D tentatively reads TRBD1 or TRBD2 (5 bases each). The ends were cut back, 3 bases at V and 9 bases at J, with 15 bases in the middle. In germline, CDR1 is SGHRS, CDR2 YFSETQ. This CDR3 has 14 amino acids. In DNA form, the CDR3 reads TGCGCCAGCAGCTCACGTGGGGACGTCTGGGAGCTGTTTTTT. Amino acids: CASSSRGDVWELFF. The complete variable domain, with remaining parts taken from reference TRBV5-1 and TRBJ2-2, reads KAGVTQTPRYLIKTRGQQVTLSCSPISGHRSVSWYQQTPGQGLQFLFEYFSETQRNKGNFPGRFSGRQFSNSRSEMNVSTLELGDSALYLCASSSRGDVWELFFGEGSRLTVL.

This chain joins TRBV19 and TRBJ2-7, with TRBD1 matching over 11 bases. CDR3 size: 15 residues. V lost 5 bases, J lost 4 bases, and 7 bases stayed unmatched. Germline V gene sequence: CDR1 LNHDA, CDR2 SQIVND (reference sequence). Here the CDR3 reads CASSPTDRGLYEQYF. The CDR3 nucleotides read TGTGCCAGTAGTCCGACGGACAGGGGGCTATACGAGCAGTACTTC. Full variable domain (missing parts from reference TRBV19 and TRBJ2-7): DGGITQSPKYLFRKEGQNVTLSCEQNLNHDAMYWYRQDPGQGLRLIYYSQIVNDFQKGDIAEGYSVSREKKESFPLTVTSAQKNPTAFYLCASSPTDRGLYEQYFGPGTRLTVT.

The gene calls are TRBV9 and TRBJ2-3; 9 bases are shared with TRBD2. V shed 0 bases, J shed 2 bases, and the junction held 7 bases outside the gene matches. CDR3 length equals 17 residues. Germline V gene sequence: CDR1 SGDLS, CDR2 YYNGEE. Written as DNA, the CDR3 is TGTGCCAGCAGCGTAGAGAATAGCGGGGGTAACACAGATACGCAGTATTTT. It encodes CASSVENSGGNTDTQYF.